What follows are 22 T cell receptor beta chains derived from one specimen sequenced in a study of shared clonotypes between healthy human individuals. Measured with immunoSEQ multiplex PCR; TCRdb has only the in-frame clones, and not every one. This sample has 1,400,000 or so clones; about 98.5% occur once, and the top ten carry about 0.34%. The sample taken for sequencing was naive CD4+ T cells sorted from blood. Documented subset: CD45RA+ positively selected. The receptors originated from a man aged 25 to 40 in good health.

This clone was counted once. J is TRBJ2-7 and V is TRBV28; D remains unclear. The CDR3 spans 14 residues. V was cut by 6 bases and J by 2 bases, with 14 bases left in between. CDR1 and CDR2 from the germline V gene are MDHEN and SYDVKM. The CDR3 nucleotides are TGTGCCAGCAGACTACGTGGCACCGCCTACGAGCAGTACTTC. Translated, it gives CASRLRGTAYEQYF.

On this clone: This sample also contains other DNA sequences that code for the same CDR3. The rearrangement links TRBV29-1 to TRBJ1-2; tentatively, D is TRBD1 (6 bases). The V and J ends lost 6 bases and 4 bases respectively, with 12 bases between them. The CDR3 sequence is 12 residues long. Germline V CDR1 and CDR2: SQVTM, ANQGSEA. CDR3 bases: TGCAGCGTGGCACAGGGAGGCTATGGCTACACCTTC. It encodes CSVAQGGYGYTF.

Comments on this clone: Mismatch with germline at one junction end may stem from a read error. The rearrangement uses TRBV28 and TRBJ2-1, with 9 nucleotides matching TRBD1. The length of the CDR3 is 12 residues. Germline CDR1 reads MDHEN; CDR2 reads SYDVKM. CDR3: CVSGQGYNEQFF. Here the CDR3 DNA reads TGCGTTAGCGGACAGGGGTACAATGAGCAGTTCTTC.

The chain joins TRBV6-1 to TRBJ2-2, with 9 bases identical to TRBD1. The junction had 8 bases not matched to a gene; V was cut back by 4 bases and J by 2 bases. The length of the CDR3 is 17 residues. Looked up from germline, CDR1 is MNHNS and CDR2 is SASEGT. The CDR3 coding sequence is TGTGCCAGCAGTGCCGAACCGGGACAGGGAAACACCGGGGAGCTGTTTTTT. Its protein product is CASSAEPGQGNTGELFF.

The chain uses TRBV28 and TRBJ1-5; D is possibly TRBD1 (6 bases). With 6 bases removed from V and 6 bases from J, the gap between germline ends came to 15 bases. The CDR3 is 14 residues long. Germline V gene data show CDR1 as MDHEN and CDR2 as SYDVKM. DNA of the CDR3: TGTGCCAGCAGGGTGGACAGCATTACTCAGCCCCAGCATTTT. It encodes CASRVDSITQPQHF.

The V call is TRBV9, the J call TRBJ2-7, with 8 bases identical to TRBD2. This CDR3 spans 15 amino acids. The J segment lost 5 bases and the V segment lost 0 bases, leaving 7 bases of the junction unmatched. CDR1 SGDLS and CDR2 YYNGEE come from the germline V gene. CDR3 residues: CASSVGSGSGDEQYF. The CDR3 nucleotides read TGTGCCAGCAGCGTAGGCAGCGGGAGTGGGGACGAGCAGTACTTC.

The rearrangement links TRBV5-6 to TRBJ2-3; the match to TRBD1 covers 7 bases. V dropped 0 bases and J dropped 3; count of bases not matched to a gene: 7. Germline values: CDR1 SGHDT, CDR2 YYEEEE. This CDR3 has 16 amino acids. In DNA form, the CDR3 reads TGTGCCAGCAGCTTGGGACAGGGAGTAGGGACAGATACGCAGTATTTT. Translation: CASSLGQGVGTDTQYF.

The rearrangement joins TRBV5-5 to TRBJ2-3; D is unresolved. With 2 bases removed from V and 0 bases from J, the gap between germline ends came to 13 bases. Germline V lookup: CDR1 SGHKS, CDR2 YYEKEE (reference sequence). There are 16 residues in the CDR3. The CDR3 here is CASSFVIWGSTDTQYF. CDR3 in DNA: TGTGCCAGCAGCTTTGTTATTTGGGGAAGCACAGATACGCAGTATTTT.

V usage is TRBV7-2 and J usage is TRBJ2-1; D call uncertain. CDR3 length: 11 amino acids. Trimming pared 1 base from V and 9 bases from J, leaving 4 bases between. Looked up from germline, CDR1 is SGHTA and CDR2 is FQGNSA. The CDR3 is CASSLVTEQFF. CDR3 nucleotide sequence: TGTGCCAGCAGCTTAGTTACTGAGCAGTTCTTC. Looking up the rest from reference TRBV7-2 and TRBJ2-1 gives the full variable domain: GAGVSQSPSNKVTEKGKDVELRCDPISGHTALYWYRQSLGQGLEFLIYFQGNSAPDKSGLPSDRFSAERTGGSVSTLTIQRTQQEDSAVYLCASSLVTEQFFGPGTRLTVL.

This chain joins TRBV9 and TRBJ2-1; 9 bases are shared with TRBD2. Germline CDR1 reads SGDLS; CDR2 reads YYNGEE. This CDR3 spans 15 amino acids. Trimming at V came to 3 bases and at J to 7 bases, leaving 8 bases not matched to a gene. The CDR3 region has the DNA TGTGCCAGCAGCGCAGCGGGAGGAAGAGAAAATGAGCAGTTCTTC. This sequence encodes CASSAAGGRENEQFF.

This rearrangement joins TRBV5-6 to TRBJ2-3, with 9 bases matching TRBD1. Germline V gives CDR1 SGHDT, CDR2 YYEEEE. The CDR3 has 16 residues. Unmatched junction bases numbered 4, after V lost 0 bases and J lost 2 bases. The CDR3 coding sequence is TGTGCCAGCAGCTTGGCCGGGACAGGGATCACAGATACGCAGTATTTT. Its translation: CASSLAGTGITDTQYF.

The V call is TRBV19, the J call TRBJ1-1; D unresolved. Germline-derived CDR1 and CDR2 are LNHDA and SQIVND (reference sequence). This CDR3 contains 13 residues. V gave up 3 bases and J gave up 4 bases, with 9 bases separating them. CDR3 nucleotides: TGTGCCAGTAGTATGGACCCGGGCACTGAAGCTTTCTTT. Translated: CASSMDPGTEAFF.

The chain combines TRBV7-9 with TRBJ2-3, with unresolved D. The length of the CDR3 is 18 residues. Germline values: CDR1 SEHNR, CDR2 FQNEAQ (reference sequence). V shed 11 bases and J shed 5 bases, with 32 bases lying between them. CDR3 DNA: TGTGCCGGAACCCTGGTAGGCATCTCGAGCGAGTCCCAAGATACGCAGTATTTT. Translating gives CAGTLVGISSESQDTQYF.

DNA for the CDR3: TGTGCCAGCAGTTTACTCGACAGGGGGAGCACCGGGGAGCTGTTTTTT. Residues: CASSLLDRGSTGELFF. The chain uses TRBV27 and TRBJ2-2; 9 bases fit TRBD1. CDR1 is MNHEY and CDR2 is SMNVEV in the germline V gene (reference sequence). The ends lost 2 bases at V and 4 bases at J; junction bases unmatched: 5. This CDR3 is 16 amino acids long.

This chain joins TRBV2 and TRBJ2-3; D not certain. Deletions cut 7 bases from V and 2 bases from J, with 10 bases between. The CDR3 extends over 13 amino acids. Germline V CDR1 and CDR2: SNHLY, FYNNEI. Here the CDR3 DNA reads TGTGCCAGCACCCCAAGGAACACAGATACGCAGTATTTT. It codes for CASTPRNTDTQYF.

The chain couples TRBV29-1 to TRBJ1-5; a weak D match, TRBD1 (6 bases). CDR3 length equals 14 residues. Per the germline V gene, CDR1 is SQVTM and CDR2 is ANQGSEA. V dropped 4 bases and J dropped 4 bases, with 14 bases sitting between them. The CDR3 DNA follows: TGCAGCGTTGTAATACAGGGAAAGAATCAGCCCCAGCATTTT. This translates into CSVVIQGKNQPQHF.

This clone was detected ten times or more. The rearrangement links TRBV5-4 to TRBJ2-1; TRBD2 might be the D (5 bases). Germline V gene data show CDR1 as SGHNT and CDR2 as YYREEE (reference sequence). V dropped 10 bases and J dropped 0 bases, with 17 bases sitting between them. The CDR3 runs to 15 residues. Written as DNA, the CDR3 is TGTGCCTGTCTTTGGGGAGCTAGCTCCTACAATGAGCAGTTCTTC. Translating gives CACLWGASSYNEQFF.

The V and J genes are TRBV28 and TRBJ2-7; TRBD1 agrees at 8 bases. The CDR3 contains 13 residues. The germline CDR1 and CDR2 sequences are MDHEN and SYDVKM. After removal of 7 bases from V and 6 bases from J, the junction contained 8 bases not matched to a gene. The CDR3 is CASNRQGFGEQYF. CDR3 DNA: TGTGCCAGCAATCGACAGGGGTTCGGCGAGCAGTACTTC.

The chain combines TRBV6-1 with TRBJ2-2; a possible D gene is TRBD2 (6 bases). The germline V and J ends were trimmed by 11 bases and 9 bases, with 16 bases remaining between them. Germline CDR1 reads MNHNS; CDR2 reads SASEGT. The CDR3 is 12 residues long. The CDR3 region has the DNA TGTGCCGGCGGGGCGCGTAACTGGGAGCTGTTTTTT. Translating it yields CAGGARNWELFF.

The CDR3 spells CASSPRTDLNTEAFF. As DNA, the CDR3 is TGCGCCAGCAGCCCCCGGACAGATTTGAACACTGAAGCTTTCTTT. The chain employs TRBV5-1 and TRBJ1-1; weak D call: TRBD1 (6 bases). The V and J ends lost 4 bases and 0 bases respectively, with 13 bases between them. This CDR3 contains 15 residues. Per the germline V gene, CDR1 is SGHRS and CDR2 is YFSETQ.

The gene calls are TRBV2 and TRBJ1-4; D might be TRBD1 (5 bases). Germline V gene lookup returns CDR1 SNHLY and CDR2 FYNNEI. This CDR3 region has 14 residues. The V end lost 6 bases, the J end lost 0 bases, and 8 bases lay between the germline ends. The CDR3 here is CASRTGPTNEKLFF. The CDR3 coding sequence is TGTGCCAGCAGAACAGGTCCAACTAATGAAAAACTGTTTTTT.

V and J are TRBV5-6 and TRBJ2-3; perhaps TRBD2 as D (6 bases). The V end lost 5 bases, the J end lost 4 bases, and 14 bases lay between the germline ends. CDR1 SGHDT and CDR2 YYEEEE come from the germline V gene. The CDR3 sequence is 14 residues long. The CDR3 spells CASRKGTGADTQYF. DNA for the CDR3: TGTGCCAGCAGGAAAGGAACGGGGGCAGATACGCAGTATTTT.